The rows below give T cell receptor beta chains drawn from one sample of a study of T-cell memory formation after mild COVID-19. Each CDR3 protein gets one entry after TCRdb re-called the 5' RACE reads with MiXCR. The table includes roughly 190,000 distinct CDR3 sequences, around 16% detected once. What was sequenced was PBMCs or a T cell subset sorted from them (not recorded which). These receptors originate from an adult woman who had mild COVID-19 (a few samples of this study predate the infection). Cell type and time point are not known. Both conserved end residues are part of each CDR3. The D gene is left open where the match is weak. The size of a clone is reported for some rows only, either as once, few or many, or as a class for expanded clones.

. | TRBJ2-1 | TRBV5-1 | 13 | . | TGCGCCAGCAGCTTGAGTAGGGAGACTGAGCAGTTCTTC | CASSLSRETEQFF
. | TRBJ1-2 | TRBV12-3/TRBV12-4 | 12 | few | TGTGCCAGCAGTTCCACGAGGGGGGGCTACACCTTC | CASSSTRGGYTF
TRBD1 | TRBJ2-3 | TRBV20-1 | 15 | . | TGCAGTGCTAGGGGGGACAGGGGGAGCACAGATACGCAGTATTTT | CSARGDRGSTDTQYF
. | TRBJ1-2 | TRBV30 | 10 | . | TGTGCCTGGTCGTTGGGGGGCTACACCTTC | CAWSLGGYTF
TRBD2 | TRBJ2-3 | TRBV7-9 | 12 | . | TGTGCCAGCAGCACGGGGGGAGCTACGCAGTATTTT | CASSTGGATQYF
TRBD2 | TRBJ2-3 | TRBV12-3/TRBV12-4 | 16 | many | TGTGCCAGCAAAAGGACTAGCGGAGCTCCGGCAGATACGCAGTATTTT | CASKRTSGAPADTQYF
TRBD1 | TRBJ2-7 | TRBV12-3/TRBV12-4 | 14 | . | TGTGCCAGCAGTTTCGGACAGGGGTCCTACGAGCAGTACTTC | CASSFGQGSYEQYF
TRBD2 | TRBJ2-3 | TRBV6-2/TRBV6-3 | 15 | few | TGTGCCAGTTTGCCTAGCGGGAGGGCCGGAGATACGCAGTATTTT | CASLPSGRAGDTQYF
TRBD2 | TRBJ2-1 | TRBV6-5 | 16 | many | TGTGCCAGCAGACGGGGACTAGCGGGAGGGCCCTATGAGCAGTTCTTC | CASRRGLAGGPYEQFF
TRBD2 | TRBJ2-1 | TRBV11-1 | 13 | . | TGTGCCAGCGAAGGCGGGAGGTCCAATGAGCAGTTCTTC | CASEGGRSNEQFF
. | TRBJ1-1 | TRBV6-5 | 14 | few | TGTGCCAGCAGCCGATTTACAGGGTCCACTGAAGCTTTCTTT | CASSRFTGSTEAFF
TRBD1 | TRBJ1-5 | TRBV5-1 | 14 | few | TGCGCCAGCAGCATCGACAGGGACACTCAGCCCCAGCATTTT | CASSIDRDTQPQHF
. | TRBJ1-5 | TRBV28 | 12 | . | TGTGCCAGCAATCAGCGGGATCAGCCCCAGCATTTT | CASNQRDQPQHF
. | TRBJ2-5 | TRBV23-1 | 13 | . | TGCGCCAGCAGCGGACAGCTCCAAGAGACCCAGTACTTC | CASSGQLQETQYF
. | TRBJ2-7 | TRBV19 | 15 | few | TGTGCCAGTAGTATGTGGCAGCTAACCATCTACGAGCAGTACTTC | CASSMWQLTIYEQYF
TRBD1 | TRBJ1-1 | TRBV7-6 | 15 | many | TGTGCCAGCAGCTTACTTACAGGGGGGCTGTCTGAAGCTTTCTTT | CASSLLTGGLSEAFF
. | TRBJ1-2 | TRBV10-3 | 15 | many | TGTGCCATCTCCGGGGGGAACAGAAACAACTATGGCTACACCTTC | CAISGGNRNNYGYTF
. | TRBJ2-1 | TRBV5-1 | 13 | . | TGCGCCAGCAGCTTGGACACCTTCAATGAGCAGTTCTTC | CASSLDTFNEQFF
. | TRBJ2-2 | TRBV5-1 | 13 | few | TGCGCCAGCAGCTTGGGACTCACCGGGGAGCTGTTTTTT | CASSLGLTGELFF
. | TRBJ1-5 | TRBV12-3/TRBV12-4 | 15 | . | TGTGCCAGCAGTTTAGGGTGGCCGACAAATCAGCCCCAGCATTTT | CASSLGWPTNQPQHF
. | TRBJ2-7 | TRBV7-9 | 14 | . | TGTGCCAGCAGCTTAGTGGAGGGGCCCTACGAGCAGTACTTC | CASSLVEGPYEQYF
TRBD2 | TRBJ2-3 | TRBV12-3/TRBV12-4 | 15 | few | TGTGCCAGCAGGGGACTAGCGGGAGGGTCGGATACGCAGTATTTT | CASRGLAGGSDTQYF
. | TRBJ2-1 | TRBV28 | 16 | few | TGTGCCAGCAGTAGGGGGGGAACTAGCTCCTACAATGAGCAGTTCTTC | CASSRGGTSSYNEQFF
TRBD1 | TRBJ1-4 | TRBV18 | 17 | . | TGTGCCAGCTCACCGATAGGGGCAGACAGGGGGCGAGGAAAACTGTTTTTT | CASSPIGADRGRGKLFF
TRBD2 | TRBJ2-3 | TRBV11-2 | 18 | few | TGTGCCAGCAGCTCGCCGGGACTAGCGGGAGATAGCACAGATACGCAGTATTTT | CASSSPGLAGDSTDTQYF
. | TRBJ1-6 | TRBV5-1 | 15 | . | TGCGCCAGCAGCTTAATATCAGGGTTAAATTCACCCCTCCACTTT | CASSLISGLNSPLHF
. | TRBJ2-3 | TRBV12-3/TRBV12-4 | 15 | few | TGTGCCAGCAGGCCCCCGGGAACTGGCACAGATACGCAGTATTTT | CASRPPGTGTDTQYF
. | TRBJ2-7 | TRBV12-3/TRBV12-4 | 15 | few | TGTGCCAGCAGTTTAGGTCAGGGAATCTCCTACGAGCAGTACTTC | CASSLGQGISYEQYF
TRBD1 | TRBJ2-7 | TRBV4-1 | 15 | few | TGCGCCAGCAGCCAAGCCGGGACAGGGTTCTACGAGCAGTACTTC | CASSQAGTGFYEQYF
. | TRBJ1-4 | TRBV18 | 14 | . | TGTGCCAGCTCACGCGGACAGTTGAATGAAAAACTGTTTTTT | CASSRGQLNEKLFF
. | TRBJ1-1 | TRBV12-3/TRBV12-4 | 14 | few | TGTGCCAGCAGTTTAGGTTCCGGGAACACTGAAGCTTTCTTT | CASSLGSGNTEAFF
TRBD2 | TRBJ2-1 | TRBV9 | 15 | . | TGTGCCAGCAGCGTAGTACTAGCGAACCCCAATGAGCAGTTCTTC | CASSVVLANPNEQFF
. | TRBJ2-7 | TRBV25-1 | 14 | . | TGTGCCAGCAGTGAGCACGGATTCTCCTACGAGCAGTACTTC | CASSEHGFSYEQYF
TRBD2 | TRBJ2-5 | TRBV20-1 | 14 | . | TGCAGTGCTCTAGCGGGGGGGATCCAAGAGACCCAGTACTTC | CSALAGGIQETQYF
. | TRBJ2-5 | TRBV27 | 14 | . | TGTGCCAGCAGTTTAAGAGGGCAGGGGGAGACCCAGTACTTC | CASSLRGQGETQYF
. | TRBJ1-4 | TRBV20-1 | 13 | . | TGCAGTGCTAGGCCGGGGGGCGATGAAAAACTGTTTTTT | CSARPGGDEKLFF
TRBD1 | TRBJ1-3 | TRBV7-2 | 16 | few | TGTGCCAGCAGCCCACCGGGAGGGGGCGGTGGAAACACCATATATTTT | CASSPPGGGGGNTIYF
TRBD2 | TRBJ2-1 | TRBV5-1 | 17 | few | TGCGCCAGCAGCCGAGGACTAGCGGGGTTTCAGGGTGCTGAGCAGTTCTTC | CASSRGLAGFQGAEQFF
. | TRBJ2-3 | TRBV7-2 | 13 | few | TGTGCCAGCAGACCACTGAGCACAGATACGCAGTATTTT | CASRPLSTDTQYF
. | TRBJ2-2 | TRBV2 | 14 | . | TGTGCCAGCAGCTACGGACTCAACACCGGGGAGCTGTTTTTT | CASSYGLNTGELFF
TRBD2 | TRBJ2-2 | TRBV6-1 | 16 | . | TGTGCCAGCAGTGGGAGGACTAGCGGGAACACCGGGGAGCTGTTTTTT | CASSGRTSGNTGELFF